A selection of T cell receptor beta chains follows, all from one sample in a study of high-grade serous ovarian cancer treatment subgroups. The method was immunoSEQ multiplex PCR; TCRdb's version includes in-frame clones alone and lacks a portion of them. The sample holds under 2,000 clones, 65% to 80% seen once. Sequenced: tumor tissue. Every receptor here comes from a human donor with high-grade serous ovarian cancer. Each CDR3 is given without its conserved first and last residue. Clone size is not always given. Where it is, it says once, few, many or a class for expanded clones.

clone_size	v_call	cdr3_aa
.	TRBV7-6	ASSPGTESYNSPLH
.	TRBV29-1	SVEVTRQEQF
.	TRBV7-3	ASSLTPARTDTQY
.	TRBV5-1	ASSPQGTSGSHNEQF
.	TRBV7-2	ASSPLRTRGYEQF
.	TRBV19	ASSGQESYEQY
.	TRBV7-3	ASSPTLAGGNYEQY
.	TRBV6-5	ASCLAGGSEQY
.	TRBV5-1	ASSFLAGGGNEQF
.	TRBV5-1	ASSPDRGRDTQY
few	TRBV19	ASSDFSSYEQY
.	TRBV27	ASSSSPATNEKLF
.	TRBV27	ASSRTGETNTGELF